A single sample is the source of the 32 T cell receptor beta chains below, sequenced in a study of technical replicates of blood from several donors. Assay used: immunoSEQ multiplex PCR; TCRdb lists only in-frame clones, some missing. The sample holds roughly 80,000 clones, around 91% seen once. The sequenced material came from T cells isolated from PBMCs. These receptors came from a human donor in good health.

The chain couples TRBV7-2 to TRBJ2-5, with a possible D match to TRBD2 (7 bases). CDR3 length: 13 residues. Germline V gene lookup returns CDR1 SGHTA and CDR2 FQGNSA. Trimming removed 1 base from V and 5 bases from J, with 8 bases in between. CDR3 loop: CASSLGGGETQYF. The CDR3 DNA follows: TGTGCCAGCAGCTTAGGGGGGGGCGAGACCCAGTACTTC.

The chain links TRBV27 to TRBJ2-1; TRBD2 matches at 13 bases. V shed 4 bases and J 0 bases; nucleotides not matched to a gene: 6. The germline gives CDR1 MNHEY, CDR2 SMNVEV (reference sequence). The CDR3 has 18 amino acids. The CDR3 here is CASSSPWTSGSSYNEQFF. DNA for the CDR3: TGTGCCAGCAGTTCCCCTTGGACTAGCGGGAGCTCCTACAATGAGCAGTTCTTC.

The CDR3 sequence is CASSLDSYQPQHF. As DNA, the CDR3 is TGTGCCAGCAGCTTAGACAGTTATCAGCCCCAGCATTTT. This chain links TRBV7-9 with TRBJ1-5; D unclear. With 1 base removed from V and 5 bases from J, the gap between germline ends came to 6 bases. The germline CDR1 and CDR2 sequences are SEHNR and FQNEAQ (reference sequence). The CDR3 loop spans 13 amino acids.

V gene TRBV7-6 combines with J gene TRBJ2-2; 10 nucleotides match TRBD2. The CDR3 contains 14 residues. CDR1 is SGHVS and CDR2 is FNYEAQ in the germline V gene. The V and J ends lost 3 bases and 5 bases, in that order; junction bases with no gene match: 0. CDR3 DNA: TGTGCCAGCAGCTTGGGACTAGCGACCGGGGAGCTGTTTTTT. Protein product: CASSLGLATGELFF.

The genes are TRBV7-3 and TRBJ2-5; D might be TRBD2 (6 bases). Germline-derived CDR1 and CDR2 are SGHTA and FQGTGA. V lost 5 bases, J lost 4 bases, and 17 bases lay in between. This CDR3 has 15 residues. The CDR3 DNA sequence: TGTGCCAGCAGCACCACTAGCATCAAGGGAGAGACCCAGTACTTC. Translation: CASSTTSIKGETQYF.

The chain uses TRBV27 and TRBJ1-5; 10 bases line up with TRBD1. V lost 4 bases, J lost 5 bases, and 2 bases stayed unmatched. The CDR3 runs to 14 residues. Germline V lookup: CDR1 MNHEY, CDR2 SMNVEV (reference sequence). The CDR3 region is CASSSDRGYQPQHF. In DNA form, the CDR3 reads TGTGCCAGCAGTTCGGACAGGGGGTATCAGCCCCAGCATTTT.

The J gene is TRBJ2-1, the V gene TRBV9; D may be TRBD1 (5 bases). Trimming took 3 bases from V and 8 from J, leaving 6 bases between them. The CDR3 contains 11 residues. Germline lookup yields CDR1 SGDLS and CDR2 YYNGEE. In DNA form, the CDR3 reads TGTGCCAGCAGCGAGGGGTATGAGCAGTTCTTC. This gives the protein CASSEGYEQFF.

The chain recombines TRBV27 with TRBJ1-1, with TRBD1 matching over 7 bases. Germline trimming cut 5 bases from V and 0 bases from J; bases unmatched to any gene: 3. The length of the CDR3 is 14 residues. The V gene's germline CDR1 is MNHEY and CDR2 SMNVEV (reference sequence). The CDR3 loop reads CASSTGTVNTEAFF. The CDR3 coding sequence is TGTGCCAGCAGTACCGGGACAGTGAACACTGAAGCTTTCTTT.

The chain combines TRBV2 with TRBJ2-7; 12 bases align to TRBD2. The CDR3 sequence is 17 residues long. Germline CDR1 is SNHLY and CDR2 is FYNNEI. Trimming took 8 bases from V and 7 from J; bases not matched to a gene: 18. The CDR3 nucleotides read TGTGCCAGCCTAAAGAGCGCCGGGACTAGCGGGTTCTGGGAGCAGTACTTC. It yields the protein CASLKSAGTSGFWEQYF.

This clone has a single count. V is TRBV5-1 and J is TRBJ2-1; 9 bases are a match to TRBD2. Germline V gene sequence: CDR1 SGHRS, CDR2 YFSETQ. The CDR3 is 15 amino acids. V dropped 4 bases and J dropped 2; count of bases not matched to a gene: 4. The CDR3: CASSPPSGAYNEQFF. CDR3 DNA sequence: TGCGCCAGCAGCCCGCCTAGCGGGGCCTACAATGAGCAGTTCTTC.

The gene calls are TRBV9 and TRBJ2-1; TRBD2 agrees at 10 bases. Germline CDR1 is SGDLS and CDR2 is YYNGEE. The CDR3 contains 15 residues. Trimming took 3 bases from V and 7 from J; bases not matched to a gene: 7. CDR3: CASSALAGEKNEQFF. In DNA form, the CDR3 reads TGTGCCAGCAGCGCCCTAGCGGGAGAGAAGAATGAGCAGTTCTTC. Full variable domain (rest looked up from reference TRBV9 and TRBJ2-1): DSGVTQTPKHLITATGQRVTLRCSPRSGDLSVYWYQQSLDQGLQFLIQYYNGEERAKGNILERFSAQQFPDLHSELNLSSLELGDSALYFCASSALAGEKNEQFFGPGTRLTVL.

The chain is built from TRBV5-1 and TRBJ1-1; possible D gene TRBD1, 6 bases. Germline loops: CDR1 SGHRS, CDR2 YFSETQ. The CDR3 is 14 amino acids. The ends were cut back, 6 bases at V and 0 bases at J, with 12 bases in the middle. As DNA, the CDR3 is TGCGCCAGCAACAGACAGGATTTGAACACTGAAGCTTTCTTT. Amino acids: CASNRQDLNTEAFF.

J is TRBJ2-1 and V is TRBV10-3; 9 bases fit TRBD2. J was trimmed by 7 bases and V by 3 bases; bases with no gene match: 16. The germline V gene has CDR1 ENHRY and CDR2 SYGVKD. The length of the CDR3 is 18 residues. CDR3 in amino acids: CAISDLGYSSGVSNEQFF. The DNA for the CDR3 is TGTGCCATCAGTGACCTCGGGTATTCTAGCGGGGTATCAAATGAGCAGTTCTTC.

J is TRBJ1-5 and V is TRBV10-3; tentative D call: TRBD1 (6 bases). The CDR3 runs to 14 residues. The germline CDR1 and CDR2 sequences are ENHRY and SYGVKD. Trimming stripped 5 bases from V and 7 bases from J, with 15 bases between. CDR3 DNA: TGTGCCATCAGTCTACAGGGAATCGGCCAGCCCCAGCATTTT. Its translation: CAISLQGIGQPQHF.

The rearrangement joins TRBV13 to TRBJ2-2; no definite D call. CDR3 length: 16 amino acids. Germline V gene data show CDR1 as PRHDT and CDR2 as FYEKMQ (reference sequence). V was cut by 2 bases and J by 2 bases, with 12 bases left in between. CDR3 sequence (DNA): TGTGCCAGCAGCTTAACAGCCTTTTATAACACCGGGGAGCTGTTTTTT. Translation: CASSLTAFYNTGELFF.

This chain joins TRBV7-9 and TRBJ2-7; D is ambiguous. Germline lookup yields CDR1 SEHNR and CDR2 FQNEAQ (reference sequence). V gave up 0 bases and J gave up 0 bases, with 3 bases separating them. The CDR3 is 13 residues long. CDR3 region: CASSLALSYEQYF. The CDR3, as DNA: TGTGCCAGCAGCTTAGCACTCTCCTACGAGCAGTACTTC. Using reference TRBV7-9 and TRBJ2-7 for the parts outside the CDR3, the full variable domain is DTGVSQNPRHKITKRGQNVTFRCDPISEHNRLYWYRQTLGQGPEFLTYFQNEAQLEKSRLLSDRFSAERPKGSFSTLEIQRTEQGDSAMYLCASSLALSYEQYFGPGTRLTVT.

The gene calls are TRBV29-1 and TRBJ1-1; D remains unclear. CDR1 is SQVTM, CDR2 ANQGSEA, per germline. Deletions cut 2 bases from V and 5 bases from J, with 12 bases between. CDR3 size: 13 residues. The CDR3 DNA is TGCAGCGTTGAATTGAGGGTTCGTACTGAAGCTTTCTTT. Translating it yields CSVELRVRTEAFF.

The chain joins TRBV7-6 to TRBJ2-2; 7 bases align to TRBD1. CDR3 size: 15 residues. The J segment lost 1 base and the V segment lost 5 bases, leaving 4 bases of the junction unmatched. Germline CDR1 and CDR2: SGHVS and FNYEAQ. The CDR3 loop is CASSPRTGNTGELFF. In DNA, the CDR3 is TGTGCCAGCAGCCCCAGGACAGGGAACACCGGGGAGCTGTTTTTT.

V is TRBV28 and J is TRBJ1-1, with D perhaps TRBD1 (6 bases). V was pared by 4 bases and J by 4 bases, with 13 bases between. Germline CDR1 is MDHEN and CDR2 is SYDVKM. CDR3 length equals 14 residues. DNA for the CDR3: TGTGCCAGCAGTTACGTCCGGGACACCACTGAAGCTTTCTTT. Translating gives CASSYVRDTTEAFF.

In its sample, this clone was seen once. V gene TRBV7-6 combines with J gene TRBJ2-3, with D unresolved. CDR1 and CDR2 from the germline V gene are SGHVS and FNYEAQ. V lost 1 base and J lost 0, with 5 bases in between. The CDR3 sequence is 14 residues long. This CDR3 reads CASSLGRSTDTQYF. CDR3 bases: TGTGCCAGCAGCTTAGGGCGGAGCACAGATACGCAGTATTTT.

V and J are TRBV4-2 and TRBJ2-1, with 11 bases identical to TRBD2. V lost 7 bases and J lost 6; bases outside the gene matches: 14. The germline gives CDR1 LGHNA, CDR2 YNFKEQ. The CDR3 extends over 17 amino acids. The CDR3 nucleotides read TGTGCCAGCAACCAGGTAGCGGGAGGGCCTATCCCCAATGAGCAGTTCTTC. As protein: CASNQVAGGPIPNEQFF.

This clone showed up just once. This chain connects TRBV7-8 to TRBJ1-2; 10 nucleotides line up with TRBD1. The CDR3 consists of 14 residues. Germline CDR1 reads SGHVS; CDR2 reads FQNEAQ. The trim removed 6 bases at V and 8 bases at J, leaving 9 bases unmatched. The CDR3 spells CASSSGTGASGYTF. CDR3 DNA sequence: TGTGCCAGCAGTTCCGGGACAGGGGCGTCCGGCTACACCTTC.

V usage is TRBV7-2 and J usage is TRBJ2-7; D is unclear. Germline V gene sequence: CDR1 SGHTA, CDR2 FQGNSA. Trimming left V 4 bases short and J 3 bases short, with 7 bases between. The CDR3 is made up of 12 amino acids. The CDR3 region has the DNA TGTGCCAGCAGCTCCTTAATCTACGAGCAGTACTTC. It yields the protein CASSSLIYEQYF.

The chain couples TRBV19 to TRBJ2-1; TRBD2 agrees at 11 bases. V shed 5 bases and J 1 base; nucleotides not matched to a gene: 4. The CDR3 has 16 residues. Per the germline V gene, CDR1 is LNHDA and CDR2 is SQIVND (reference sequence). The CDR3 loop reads CASSLRTSGSYNEQFF. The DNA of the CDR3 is TGTGCCAGTAGTCTCCGGACTAGCGGGTCCTACAATGAGCAGTTCTTC.

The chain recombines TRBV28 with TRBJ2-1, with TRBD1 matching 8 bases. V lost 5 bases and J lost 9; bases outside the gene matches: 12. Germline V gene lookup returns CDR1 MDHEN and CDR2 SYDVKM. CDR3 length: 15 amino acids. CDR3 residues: CASSLGTGLRGEQFF. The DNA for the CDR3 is TGTGCCAGCAGTCTCGGGACAGGACTTAGGGGTGAGCAGTTCTTC.

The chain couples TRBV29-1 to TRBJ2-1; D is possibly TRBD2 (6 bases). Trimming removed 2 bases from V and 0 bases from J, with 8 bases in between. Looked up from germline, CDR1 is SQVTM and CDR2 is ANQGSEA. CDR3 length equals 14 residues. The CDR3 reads CSVEYGGSYNEQFF. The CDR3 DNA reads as TGCAGCGTTGAATACGGGGGCTCCTACAATGAGCAGTTCTTC.

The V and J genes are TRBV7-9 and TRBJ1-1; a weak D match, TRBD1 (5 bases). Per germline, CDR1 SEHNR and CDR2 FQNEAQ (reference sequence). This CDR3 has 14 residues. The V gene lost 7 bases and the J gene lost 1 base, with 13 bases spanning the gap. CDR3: CASTSAGRNTEAFF. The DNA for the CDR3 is TGTGCCAGCACCTCCGCGGGGCGGAACACTGAAGCTTTCTTT.

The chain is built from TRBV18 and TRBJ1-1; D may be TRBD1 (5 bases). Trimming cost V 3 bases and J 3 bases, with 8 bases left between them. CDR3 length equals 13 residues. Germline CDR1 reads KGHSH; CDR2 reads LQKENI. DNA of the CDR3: TGTGCCAGCTCACCGGGGCGAGACACTGAAGCTTTCTTT. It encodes CASSPGRDTEAFF.

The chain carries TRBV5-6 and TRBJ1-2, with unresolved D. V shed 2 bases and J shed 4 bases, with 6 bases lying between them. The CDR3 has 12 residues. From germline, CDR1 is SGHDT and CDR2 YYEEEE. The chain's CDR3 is CASSFPPYGYTF. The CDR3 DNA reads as TGTGCCAGCAGCTTTCCTCCCTATGGCTACACCTTC.

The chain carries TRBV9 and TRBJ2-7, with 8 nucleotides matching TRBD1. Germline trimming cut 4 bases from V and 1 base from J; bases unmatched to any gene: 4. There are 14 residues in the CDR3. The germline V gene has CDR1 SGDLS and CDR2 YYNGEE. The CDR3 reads CASSPGTGSYEQYF. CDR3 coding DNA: TGTGCCAGCAGCCCGGGGACAGGATCCTACGAGCAGTACTTC.

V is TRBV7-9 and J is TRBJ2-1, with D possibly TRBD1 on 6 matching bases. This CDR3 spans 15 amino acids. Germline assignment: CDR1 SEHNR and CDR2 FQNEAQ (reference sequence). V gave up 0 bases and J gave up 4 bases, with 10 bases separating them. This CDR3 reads CASSLAQGEYNEQFF. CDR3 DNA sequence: TGTGCCAGCAGCTTAGCACAGGGAGAATACAATGAGCAGTTCTTC.

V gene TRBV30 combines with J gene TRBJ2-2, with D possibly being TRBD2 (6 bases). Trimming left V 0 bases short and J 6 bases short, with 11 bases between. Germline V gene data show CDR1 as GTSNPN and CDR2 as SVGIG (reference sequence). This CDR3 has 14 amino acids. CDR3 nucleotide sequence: TGTGCCTGGAGTGTATCCGGGAGTCCCGGGGAGCTGTTTTTT. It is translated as CAWSVSGSPGELFF.